These 23 T cell receptor beta chains were sequenced from one sample in a study of vaccination and CD4 T cells after COVID-19. Indicated treatment: roughly ten-day PBMC culture with coronavirus spike peptide pools or control peptides (ViraFEST assay). For these TCRs, the target antigens are not known. Cultured CD4+ T-cell DNA underwent Oncomine TCR Beta short-read sequencing. From the PCR reads, TCRdb called clonotypes with MiXCR, one entry per CDR3 protein. The table records about 19,000 distinct CDR3 sequences, around 49% of them present only once. Sequencing was done on a sample of CD4+ T cells from blood, cultured in vitro. Source of these receptors: a human donor who had recovered from COVID-19.

This clonotype was seen only a few times. The chain recombines TRBV19 with TRBJ1-4, with 7 bases lining up with TRBD1. The trim removed 6 bases at V and 8 bases at J, leaving 3 bases unmatched. The CDR3 consists of 12 residues. Germline CDR1 is LNHDA and CDR2 is SQIVND (reference sequence). Here the CDR3 reads CASSPDREKLFF. The CDR3 region has the DNA TGTGCCAGTAGCCCGGACAGGGAAAAACTGTTTTTT.

This clonotype was seen once. The CDR3 spells CASSEVEAMNTEAFF. CDR3 nucleotide sequence: TGTGCCAGCAGTGAAGTCGAGGCTATGAACACTGAAGCTTTCTTT. The chain joins TRBV6-1 to TRBJ1-1; D not certain. With 1 base removed from V and 0 bases from J, the gap between germline ends came to 9 bases. This CDR3 region has 15 residues. Germline CDR1 reads MNHNS; CDR2 reads SASEGT.

V gene TRBV5-5 combines with J gene TRBJ1-1; 7 nucleotides match TRBD1. Germline values: CDR1 SGHKS, CDR2 YYEKEE (reference sequence). The CDR3 sequence is 14 residues long. The V segment lost 4 bases and the J segment 5 bases; nucleotides outside the gene matches: 8. This CDR3 reads CASSSHDRVTEAFF. As DNA, the CDR3 is TGTGCCAGCAGCAGCCATGACAGGGTGACTGAAGCTTTCTTT.

J is TRBJ1-4 and V is TRBV6-5; TRBD1 matches 8 bases. With V trimmed by 4 bases and J by 0 bases, 7 bases remained unmatched. Germline CDR1 reads MNHEY; CDR2 reads SVGAGI. This CDR3 spans 17 amino acids. CDR3 sequence: CASSSGGQVPTNEKLFF. The DNA of the CDR3 is TGTGCCAGCAGTTCTGGGGGACAGGTTCCAACTAATGAAAAACTGTTTTTT.

V usage is TRBV6-2 or TRBV6-3 and J usage is TRBJ1-6, with D possibly TRBD1 on 6 matching bases. CDR3 size: 16 residues. The germline V gene has CDR1 MNHEY and CDR2 SVGEGT. The V end lost 6 bases, the J end lost 9 bases, and 21 bases lay between the germline ends. The CDR3 region is CASRLTQGYGSSPLHF. The CDR3 nucleotides read TGTGCCAGCAGACTCACACAGGGCTATGGGAGTTCACCCCTCCACTTT.

CDR3 residues: CASSLSGGAETQYF. CDR3 coding DNA: TGCGCCAGCAGCCTTAGCGGGGGGGCCGAGACCCAGTACTTC. The chain has TRBV5-1 and TRBJ2-5; 11 bases map to TRBD2. The CDR3 is made up of 14 amino acids. The ends lost 4 bases at V and 5 bases at J; junction bases unmatched: 4. Germline V gene lookup returns CDR1 SGHRS and CDR2 YFSETQ.

The V and J genes are TRBV6-1 and TRBJ1-2, with no clear D. Trimming pared 7 bases from V and 6 bases from J, leaving 15 bases between. Germline V gene lookup returns CDR1 MNHNS and CDR2 SASEGT. The CDR3 has 13 amino acids. Here the CDR3 DNA reads TGTGCCAGCATGCAGGTGGGGTTAAATGGCTACACCTTC. As protein: CASMQVGLNGYTF.

The V and J genes are TRBV7-9 and TRBJ1-1; D is unclear. Germline V CDR1 and CDR2: SEHNR, FQNEAQ (reference sequence). This CDR3 region has 13 residues. The germline V and J ends were trimmed by 9 bases and 4 bases, with 15 bases remaining between them. The CDR3 DNA sequence: TGTGCCAGTGATAGGCTTGAAGGCACTGAAGCTTTCTTT. Translating gives CASDRLEGTEAFF.

The rearrangement joins TRBV5-6 to TRBJ2-2, with TRBD1 matching 10 bases. Losses at the gene ends were 5 bases for V and 7 bases for J; bases not matched to a gene: 14. The CDR3 is made up of 17 amino acids. Germline-derived CDR1 and CDR2 are SGHDT and YYEEEE. The CDR3 loop reads CASRTLGQGPLGGELFF. The CDR3 nucleotides read TGTGCCAGCAGAACTCTGGGACAGGGGCCCCTGGGCGGGGAGCTGTTTTTT.

As DNA, the CDR3 is TGTGCCAGCAGCCGGGGCTACCGGGATCAAGAGACCCAGTACTTC. This gives the protein CASSRGYRDQETQYF. The gene calls are TRBV9 and TRBJ2-5; D could derive from TRBD1 or TRBD2 (5 bases each). The CDR3 totals 15 residues. Trimming shortened V by 4 bases and J by 2 bases, and 15 bases separated the two germline ends. Germline lookup yields CDR1 SGDLS and CDR2 YYNGEE.

The chain has TRBV6-1 and TRBJ2-7, with no clear D. Between the trimmed V and J ends, which lost 1 base and 2 bases, there was a span of 6 bases. The CDR3 extends over 13 amino acids. Per germline, CDR1 MNHNS and CDR2 SASEGT. Here the CDR3 DNA reads TGTGCCAGCAGTGAAGGGGGAACCTACGAGCAGTACTTC. It codes for CASSEGGTYEQYF.

The chain couples TRBV7-2 to TRBJ2-1; tentative D call: TRBD1 (6 bases). Germline V gives CDR1 SGHTA, CDR2 FQGNSA. The V end was cut by 1 base, the J end by 3 bases, with 10 bases between. This CDR3 has 15 residues. The CDR3 sequence is CASSLVGQSYNEQFF. As DNA, the CDR3 is TGTGCCAGCAGCTTAGTAGGACAGAGCTACAATGAGCAGTTCTTC. The entire variable domain, with the rest obtained from reference TRBV7-2 and TRBJ2-1, is as follows: GAGVSQSPSNKVTEKGKDVELRCDPISGHTALYWYRQSLGQGLEFLIYFQGNSAPDKSGLPSDRFSAERTGGSVSTLTIQRTQQEDSAVYLCASSLVGQSYNEQFFGPGTRLTVL.

The DNA of the CDR3 is TGCAGTGCTAGCAGGGACGGCACTGAAGCTTTCTTT. It is translated as CSASRDGTEAFF. The chain joins TRBV20-1 to TRBJ1-1, with a weak D call TRBD1 (5 bases). The CDR3 covers 12 residues. Germline CDR1 and CDR2: DFQATT and SNEGSKA (reference sequence). V was clipped by 3 bases and J by 4 bases, with 9 bases between them.

V usage is TRBV2 and J usage is TRBJ2-5; D remains unclear. V dropped 3 bases and J dropped 5 bases, with 7 bases sitting between them. There are 12 residues in the CDR3. Germline lookup yields CDR1 SNHLY and CDR2 FYNNEI. The CDR3 protein is CASSEGRETQYF. The CDR3 DNA sequence: TGTGCCAGCAGTGAGGGTAGGGAGACCCAGTACTTC.

The chain employs TRBV3-1 and TRBJ1-6, with D unresolved. V lost 2 bases to trimming and J lost 6 bases, with 11 bases between them. The germline CDR1 and CDR2 sequences are LGHDT and YNNKEL (reference sequence). This CDR3 is built from 15 residues. The CDR3 nucleotides are TGTGCCAGCAGCCAAAGTCACGCAGCTAATTCACCCCTCCACTTT. Translating it yields CASSQSHAANSPLHF.

This clonotype has only one observation. An end of the junction does not agree with germline; a read error may underlie this. The chain employs TRBV7-9 and TRBJ2-7; D may be TRBD1 (5 bases). Germline CDR1 is SEHNR and CDR2 is FQNEAQ (reference sequence). The CDR3 spans 12 residues. CDR3 coding DNA: TGCGCCAGCAGCTTAAGGGGCGGCGAGCAGTACTTC. Encoded protein: CASSLRGGEQYF.

This clonotype was observed a handful of times. V usage is TRBV6-5 and J usage is TRBJ1-5; D remains ambiguous. Trimming shortened V by 0 bases and J by 4 bases, and 10 bases separated the two germline ends. This CDR3 is 15 amino acids long. Germline V gene data show CDR1 as MNHEY and CDR2 as SVGAGI. This CDR3 is CASSYSHDFNQPQHF. The CDR3 nucleotides are TGTGCCAGCAGTTACTCCCATGATTTTAATCAGCCCCAGCATTTT.

CDR3: CASSIVGIYGYTF. Written as DNA, the CDR3 is TGTGCCAGTAGTATAGTCGGAATCTATGGCTACACCTTC. The chain recombines TRBV19 with TRBJ1-2; D ambiguous. Trimming removed 1 base at V and 4 bases at J, with 7 bases between. The germline gives CDR1 LNHDA, CDR2 SQIVND (reference sequence). The CDR3 contains 13 residues.

This clonotype was seen only once. The V call is TRBV7-2, the J call TRBJ1-1; no clear D. Germline V lookup: CDR1 SGHTA, CDR2 FQGNSA. Deletions cut 2 bases from V and 1 base from J, with 5 bases between. The CDR3 is 13 amino acids. Written as DNA, the CDR3 is TGTGCCAGCAGCTTACAGCCGAACACTGAAGCTTTCTTT. Encoded protein: CASSLQPNTEAFF.

Only a few counts were recorded for this clonotype. The J gene is TRBJ2-7, the V gene TRBV7-9, with D possibly TRBD1 on 6 matching bases. V was shortened by 4 bases and J by 6 bases, with 13 bases between the two germline ends. The germline gives CDR1 SEHNR, CDR2 FQNEAQ (reference sequence). The CDR3 length is 13 residues. The CDR3 spells CASSSGVVLEQYF. As DNA, the CDR3 is TGTGCCAGCAGCTCAGGGGTTGTGCTCGAGCAGTACTTC. The whole variable domain, remainder taken from reference TRBV7-9 and TRBJ2-7, is DTGVSQNPRHKITKRGQNVTFRCDPISEHNRLYWYRQTLGQGPEFLTYFQNEAQLEKSRLLSDRFSAERPKGSFSTLEIQRTEQGDSAMYLCASSSGVVLEQYFGPGTRLTVT.

This clonotype occurred a few times. The chain recombines TRBV6-1 with TRBJ1-1; D gene ambiguous. Germline V gene lookup returns CDR1 MNHNS and CDR2 SASEGT. V was trimmed by 6 bases and J by 0 bases, leaving 8 bases between them. This CDR3 is built from 13 residues. CDR3 amino acids: CASRDTLNTEAFF. CDR3 DNA sequence: TGTGCCAGCAGGGATACCTTGAACACTGAAGCTTTCTTT.

The chain joins TRBV6-1 to TRBJ2-7, with 7 bases lining up with TRBD1. CDR1 and CDR2 from the germline V gene are MNHNS and SASEGT. Unmatched junction bases numbered 8, after V lost 6 bases and J lost 6 bases. The CDR3 runs 13 residues. CDR3 in DNA: TGTGCCAGCAGGGCACAGGGGTACCCCGAGCAGTACTTC. The encoded protein is CASRAQGYPEQYF.

CDR3 protein: CASSATLGPIVYQPQHF. In DNA, the CDR3 is TGTGCCAGCAGTGCAACTTTGGGACCGATTGTCTATCAGCCCCAGCATTTT. This chain uses TRBV2 with TRBJ1-5, with D tentatively TRBD1 (5 bases). Trimming removed 4 bases from V and 5 bases from J, with 21 bases in between. CDR1 and CDR2 (germline): SNHLY, FYNNEI. The CDR3 length is 17 residues.